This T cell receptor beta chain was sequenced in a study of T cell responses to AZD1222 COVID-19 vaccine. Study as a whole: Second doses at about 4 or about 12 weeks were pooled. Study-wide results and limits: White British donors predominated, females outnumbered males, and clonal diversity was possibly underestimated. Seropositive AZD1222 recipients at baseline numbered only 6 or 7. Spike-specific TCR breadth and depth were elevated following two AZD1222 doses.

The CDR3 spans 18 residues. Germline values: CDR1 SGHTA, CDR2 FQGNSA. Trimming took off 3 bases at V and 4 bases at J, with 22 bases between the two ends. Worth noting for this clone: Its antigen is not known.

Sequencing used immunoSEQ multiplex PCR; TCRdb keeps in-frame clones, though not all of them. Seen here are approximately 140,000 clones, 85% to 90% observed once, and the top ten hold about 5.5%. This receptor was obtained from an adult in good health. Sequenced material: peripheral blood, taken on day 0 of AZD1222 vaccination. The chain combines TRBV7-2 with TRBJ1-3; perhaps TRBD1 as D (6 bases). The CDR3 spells CASSFLVGGRIAGNTIYF. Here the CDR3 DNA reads TGTGCCAGCAGCTTCCTTGTGGGGGGCAGAATAGCGGGAAACACCATATATTTT.